This T cell receptor beta chain was documented in a study of OX40 agonist ivuxolimab in advanced cancers. V was pared by 5 bases and J by 5 bases, with 8 bases of the junction left unmatched. Germline V lookup: CDR1 SGHTA, CDR2 FQGNSA. The CDR3 covers 15 residues. Repertoires were generated with immunoSEQ multiplex PCR, while TCRdb's copy carries only in-frame clones and drops some. The repertoire consists of approximately 58,000 clones, with about 85% occurring once and the leading ten covering about 0.71%. This specimen was CD4+ or CD8+ T cells sorted from blood, taken in a trial of the OX40 agonist ivuxolimab. The source of this sequence is an adult with an advanced solid tumor such as melanoma, head and neck, liver or kidney cancer. The V and J genes are TRBV7-2 and TRBJ1-3, with 8 bases identical to TRBD1. In nucleotides, the CDR3 is TGTGCCAGCAGCATTCGGACAGGGCAGAGAAACACCATATATTTT. The encoded protein is CASSIRTGQRNTIYF.